This T cell receptor beta chain was documented in a study of CD49a tissue-resident CD8 T cells in human skin (dated by TCRdb to about 2017). About the full investigation: The study examined tissue-resident memory CD8+ T cell subsets in human skin defined by CD49a, CD69 and CD103 expression.

The library was prepared using the immunoSEQ multiplex PCR assay. In the paper's pipeline: How frequently each TCR V beta family was used was compared between the sorted CD8+ T cell populations from blood, dermis and epidermis. TCRdb re-hosts the immuneACCESS table, in-frame sequences only. Its copies lack some clones; in the studies checked, an unresolved V gene accounts for under half of them, and the cause for the rest is not known. D and trimming were read from the DNA, whereas the V and J calls and clone size are those reported in that table. Across this sample there are roughly 1,500 clones, with about three quarters seen only once. About two fifths of the sample is taken by the ten largest. Comments on this clone: Its specific antigen is unknown. Base qualities are not recorded, but no much larger clone differs from it by a single base.

For a few healthy donors, CD8+ T cells were sorted from blood, dermis and epidermis, and the TCR beta CDR3 regions of these cells were analysed. Both blood and skin samples were provided by each TCR-sequenced donor, and all TCR-sequenced donors were healthy individuals. Before TCR beta sequencing, CD8+ T cell populations were isolated by sorting. This TCR was sampled from a human donor in good health. Input material: CLA- CD8+ effector memory T cells sorted from blood.

The DNA sequence reads TGTGCCAGCAGTTTGGCCGGGGATAGCTACGAGCAGTACTTC. It specifies CASSLAGDSYEQYF. This receptor chain uses TRBV27 and TRBJ2-7; TRBD2 is possibly the D segment (5 matching bases). The V end loses 3 bases and the J end loses 3 bases, and a stretch of 12 bases separates them. Taken from cysteine to phenylalanine, the CDR3 has 14 residues. The only DNA kept is the CDR3, 42 bases in frame from the first base. CDR1 and CDR2 were assigned from the germline V gene (reference sequence) as MNHEY and SMNVEV.